A single sample is the source of the 27 T cell receptor beta chains below, sequenced in a study of type 1 regulatory T cells. TCRdb redid the calling of the reads with MiXCR, one entry per CDR3 protein. This repertoire shows 15,000 or so distinct CDR3 sequences, 12% to 15% found once; its top ten account for 15% to 17%. Their cognate antigens are unknown. Specimen: cultured T cells, either the whole culture or a sorted T cell fraction (not recorded which). Source of these receptors: a human donor in good health.

There are many counts of this clonotype. The V and J genes are TRBV5-1 and TRBJ2-1, with 12 bases lining up with TRBD2. Germline V gene data show CDR1 as SGHRS and CDR2 as YFSETQ. This CDR3 is built from 16 residues. V lost 5 bases and J lost 0; bases outside the gene matches: 3. The CDR3 coding sequence is TGCGCCAGCAGACTAGCGGGAGGCAGCTCCTACAATGAGCAGTTCTTC. Protein sequence: CASRLAGGSSYNEQFF.

Sample share makes this clonotype medium-sized. The chain joins TRBV7-2 to TRBJ2-1; D might be TRBD1 or TRBD2, each matching 5 bases. V lost 3 bases and J lost 7, with 19 bases in between. Germline CDR1 is SGHTA and CDR2 is FQGNSA. The CDR3 consists of 16 residues. CDR3 residues: CASSLAPGPLSNEQFF. The CDR3 nucleotides read TGTGCCAGCAGCTTGGCGCCGGGGCCCCTCTCGAATGAGCAGTTCTTC.

This clonotype was seen ten or more times. The rearrangement joins TRBV5-1 to TRBJ2-7; 9 bases line up with TRBD1. Germline CDR1 and CDR2: SGHRS and YFSETQ. With V trimmed by 4 bases and J by 5 bases, 25 bases remained unmatched. CDR3 size: 20 residues. DNA for the CDR3: TGCGCCAGCAGCGTAGGATCCCCGGGACAGGGAACGTGGGTTGTGGACGAGCAGTACTTC. Its protein product is CASSVGSPGQGTWVVDEQYF.

The CDR3 protein is CASSPQGLSSGNTIYF. In DNA, the CDR3 is TGTGCCAGCAGCCCCCAGGGGCTGAGCTCTGGAAACACCATATATTTT. The rearrangement links TRBV9 to TRBJ1-3; possibly TRBD1 for D (6 bases). Looked up from germline, CDR1 is SGDLS and CDR2 is YYNGEE. The CDR3 length is 16 residues. V was cut by 4 bases and J by 0 bases, with 14 bases left in between. Using reference TRBV9 and TRBJ1-3 for the parts outside the CDR3, the full variable domain is DSGVTQTPKHLITATGQRVTLRCSPRSGDLSVYWYQQSLDQGLQFLIQYYNGEERAKGNILERFSAQQFPDLHSELNLSSLELGDSALYFCASSPQGLSSGNTIYFGEGSWLTVV.

There are many counts of this clonotype. This chain connects TRBV20-1 to TRBJ2-5; TRBD1 is a possible D gene (6 bases). The CDR3 has 13 amino acids. V shed 5 bases and J shed 5 bases, with 15 bases lying between them. In germline, CDR1 is DFQATT, CDR2 SNEGSKA (reference sequence). CDR3 nucleotide sequence: TGCAGTGCTGGGTCGTCTACAGGGGAGACCCAGTACTTC. Protein sequence: CSAGSSTGETQYF.

The rearrangement joins TRBV20-1 to TRBJ2-7; D gene unclear. Trimming took off 6 bases at V and 5 bases at J, with 17 bases between the two ends. The germline V gene encodes CDR1 DFQATT and CDR2 SNEGSKA (reference sequence). The CDR3 totals 13 residues. In DNA, the CDR3 is TGCAGTGCCCCCAGCCACCTCAGTAACGAGCAGTACTTC. This translates into CSAPSHLSNEQYF.

This chain joins TRBV6-6 and TRBJ2-3; TRBD2 agrees at 8 bases. This CDR3 is 15 amino acids long. V trimming: 8 bases; J trimming: 7 bases; junction bases outside the gene matches: 14. The germline gives CDR1 MNHNY, CDR2 SVGAGI (reference sequence). In DNA form, the CDR3 reads TGTGCCAGCTATTTAGGAGGAGCGGGAGTAAATACGCAGTATTTT. It specifies CASYLGGAGVNTQYF.

This clonotype was counted ten times or more. In nucleotides, the CDR3 is TGTGCCAGCACCTTCTCGTATAACACCGGGGAGCTGTTTTTT. Translating it yields CASTFSYNTGELFF. This rearrangement joins TRBV7-2 to TRBJ2-2; D not resolved. The germline V gene has CDR1 SGHTA and CDR2 FQGNSA. V was trimmed by 7 bases and J by 2 bases, leaving 11 bases between them. The CDR3 covers 14 residues.

This clonotype is categorized as medium-sized. The chain couples TRBV15 to TRBJ2-5; D remains ambiguous. Germline assignment: CDR1 LNHNV and CDR2 YYDKDF (reference sequence). The CDR3 has 14 residues. Between the trimmed V and J ends, which lost 5 bases and 2 bases, there was a span of 12 bases. For the CDR3, the DNA is TGTGCCACCAGCCTGGGCGTGGGACAAGAGACCCAGTACTTC. Translating it yields CATSLGVGQETQYF.

This clonotype was seen many times. This chain links TRBV5-1 with TRBJ1-1; no clear D. V was shortened by 3 bases and J by 1 base, with 7 bases between the two germline ends. In germline, CDR1 is SGHRS, CDR2 YFSETQ. The CDR3 runs 13 residues. For the CDR3, the DNA is TGCGCCAGCAGCTCCACAAGGAACACTGAAGCTTTCTTT. This codes for CASSSTRNTEAFF.

CDR3 region: CASSPQAQGAPYGTEAFF. CDR3 in DNA: TGTGCCAGCAGTCCTCAGGCACAGGGGGCTCCCTATGGCACTGAAGCTTTCTTT. The chain recombines TRBV6-5 with TRBJ1-1; 9 nucleotides agree with TRBD1. The trim removed 5 bases at V and 4 bases at J, leaving 17 bases unmatched. The CDR3 sequence is 18 residues long. The germline gives CDR1 MNHEY, CDR2 SVGAGI.

V gene TRBV7-8 combines with J gene TRBJ2-7; 7 positions match TRBD2. Per germline, CDR1 SGHVS and CDR2 FQNEAQ. The CDR3 has 14 amino acids. V trimming: 7 bases; J trimming: 2 bases; junction bases outside the gene matches: 8. The CDR3 DNA reads TGTGCCAGCATTTCCTCTAGCGGTCCCTACGAGCAGTACTTC. The encoded protein is CASISSSGPYEQYF.

Ten or more counts support this clonotype. The rearrangement joins TRBV7-8 to TRBJ2-7, with TRBD1 matching 7 bases. This CDR3 is built from 14 residues. Germline V gives CDR1 SGHVS, CDR2 FQNEAQ. Losses at the gene ends were 3 bases for V and 2 bases for J; bases not matched to a gene: 4. The CDR3 DNA reads TGTGCCAGCAGCTTCGGACAGGCCCCCTACGAGCAGTACTTC. Its translation: CASSFGQAPYEQYF.

About this clonotype: With a much larger clone just one base away, this may be a read error. The genes are TRBV3-1 and TRBJ1-2, with D unresolved. The CDR3 contains 15 residues. Germline CDR1 LGHDT, CDR2 YNNKEL (reference sequence). The DNA for the CDR3 is TGTGCCGGCAGCCAAGGCCCCATCGCTAACTATGGCTACACCTTC. This sequence encodes CAGSQGPIANYGYTF.

This rearrangement joins TRBV10-2 to TRBJ2-1; D unresolved. The CDR3 is 12 amino acids. V lost 2 bases and J 8 bases, leaving 7 bases between the germline ends. Germline lookup yields CDR1 WSHSY and CDR2 SAAADI. The CDR3 is CASSEIFYEQFF. CDR3 bases: TGCGCCAGCAGTGAGATCTTCTATGAGCAGTTCTTC.

For this clonotype: Possible read error: a much larger clone is one base away. The CDR3 spells CTSSPPIANYGYTF. CDR3 coding DNA: TGTACCAGCTCACCACCGATCGCTAACTATGGCTACACCTTC. This chain uses TRBV18 with TRBJ1-2; the D is unclear. This CDR3 is 14 amino acids long. Germline V gene lookup returns CDR1 KGHSH and CDR2 LQKENI. The full variable domain, rest sourced from reference TRBV18 and TRBJ1-2, is NAGVMQNPRHLVRRRGQEARLRCSPMKGHSHVYWYRQLPEEGLKFMVYLQKENIIDESGMPKERFSAEFPKEGPSILRIQQVVRGDSAAYFCTSSPPIANYGYTFGSGTRLTVV.

This clonotype was seen many times. The chain carries TRBV20-1 and TRBJ2-7, with 15 positions matching TRBD2. Germline V gene data show CDR1 as DFQATT and CDR2 as SNEGSKA (reference sequence). The CDR3 is 14 amino acids. V lost 5 bases and J lost 6; bases outside the gene matches: 5. As DNA, the CDR3 is TGCAGTGCTTCTCCGGGACTAGCGGGAGGCGAGCAGTACTTC. This gives the protein CSASPGLAGGEQYF.

The rearrangement uses TRBV2 and TRBJ2-1; D may be TRBD2 (5 bases). The CDR3 spans 11 residues. CDR1 and CDR2 from the germline V gene are SNHLY and FYNNEI. V gave up 9 bases and J gave up 9 bases, with 12 bases separating them. CDR3 DNA: TGTGCCAGTACTAGTGTCCTTGAGCAGTTCTTC. Protein: CASTSVLEQFF.

In its sample, this clonotype was seen many times. The V and J genes are TRBV11-2 and TRBJ1-1; D possibly corresponds to TRBD1 (5 bases). Trimming removed 5 bases at V and 7 bases at J, with 14 bases between. The CDR3 runs to 13 residues. Germline V gene sequence: CDR1 SGHAT, CDR2 FQNNGV. CDR3 sequence reads: CASSAGQGIEAFF. CDR3 DNA sequence: TGTGCCAGCAGCGCCGGGCAGGGAATTGAAGCTTTCTTT. Full variable domain (outside the CDR3, taken from reference TRBV11-2 and TRBJ1-1): EAGVAQSPRYKIIEKRQSVAFWCNPISGHATLYWYQQILGQGPKLLIQFQNNGVVDDSQLPKDRFSAERLKGVDSTLKIQPAKLEDSAVYLCASSAGQGIEAFFGQGTRLTVV.

This clonotype has at least ten counts. This chain uses TRBV6-5 with TRBJ2-1, with 9 positions matching TRBD2. J gave up 8 bases and V 4 bases, and 9 bases lay outside the gene matches. Germline V gene lookup returns CDR1 MNHEY and CDR2 SVGAGI. The CDR3 consists of 15 residues. In DNA form, the CDR3 reads TGTGCCAGCAGTTCCTTTAGCGGGAGTCTGTATGAGCAGTTCTTC. Translation gives CASSSFSGSLYEQFF.

Many counts were recorded for this clonotype. The chain couples TRBV7-9 to TRBJ2-1; no clear D. The CDR3 spans 11 residues. The ends were cut back, 9 bases at V and 2 bases at J, with 5 bases in the middle. Germline V gene lookup returns CDR1 SEHNR and CDR2 FQNEAQ (reference sequence). CDR3 amino acids: CARGTYNEQFF. The CDR3 DNA is TGTGCCAGAGGGACCTACAATGAGCAGTTCTTC.

This clonotype was recorded a few times. The chain recombines TRBV7-3 with TRBJ1-1; D is unresolved. The CDR3 totals 13 residues. Trimming stripped 7 bases from V and 1 base from J, with 10 bases between. CDR1 is SGHTA, CDR2 FQGTGA, per germline. The CDR3 DNA sequence: TGTGCCAGCACTCTGGGCCCGAACACTGAAGCTTTCTTT. Its protein is CASTLGPNTEAFF. The complete variable domain, with remaining parts taken from reference TRBV7-3 and TRBJ1-1, reads GAGVSQTPSNKVTEKGKYVELRCDPISGHTALYWYRQSLGQGPEFLIYFQGTGAADDSGLPNDRFFAVRPEGSVSTLKIQRTERGDSAVYLCASTLGPNTEAFFGQGTRLTVV.

This clonotype turned up a few times. This chain joins TRBV20-1 and TRBJ2-7; a possible D gene is TRBD2 (6 bases). Germline CDR1 DFQATT, CDR2 SNEGSKA (reference sequence). The CDR3 contains 13 residues. V was cut by 3 bases and J by 3 bases, with 12 bases left in between. In DNA, the CDR3 is TGCAGTGCTAGGGGGGACTTCTTCTACGAGCAGTACTTC. As protein: CSARGDFFYEQYF.

This clonotype was detected only a few times. The chain uses TRBV19 and TRBJ2-5; D gene ambiguous. The CDR3 covers 12 residues. Trimming left V 9 bases short and J 0 bases short, with 8 bases between. Germline V gives CDR1 LNHDA, CDR2 SQIVND (reference sequence). The CDR3 is CASSKDQETQYF. The CDR3 region has the DNA TGTGCCAGCAGCAAAGACCAAGAGACCCAGTACTTC.

The table lists this clonotype with many counts. The chain links TRBV5-1 to TRBJ2-5; D not certain. The germline V gene encodes CDR1 SGHRS and CDR2 YFSETQ. This CDR3 has 13 amino acids. Trimming cost V 9 bases and J 1 base, with 13 bases left between them. For the CDR3, the DNA is TGCGCCACTACGATGACTGGCCAAGAGACCCAGTACTTC. Its protein is CATTMTGQETQYF.

By share, this clonotype counts as medium-sized. The chain combines TRBV10-3 with TRBJ2-5; D is unresolved. Germline loops: CDR1 ENHRY, CDR2 SYGVKD. This CDR3 is 11 amino acids long. Trimming pared 8 bases from V and 5 bases from J, leaving 9 bases between. The CDR3 nucleotides are TGTGCCATCTCTAATCTTGAGACCCAGTACTTC. Residues: CAISNLETQYF.

In its sample, this clonotype was seen many times. This chain connects TRBV30 to TRBJ1-5; TRBD1 matches 7 bases. CDR1 and CDR2 from the germline V gene are GTSNPN and SVGIG (reference sequence). J lost 0 bases, V lost 5 bases, and 1 base had no gene match. The length of the CDR3 is 13 residues. CDR3 loop: CAWGQDSNQPQHF. Here the CDR3 DNA reads TGTGCCTGGGGACAGGATAGCAATCAGCCCCAGCATTTT.